This T cell receptor beta chain was recorded in a study of response to subunit inactivated influenza vaccine. The study's findings and limits: Each seasonal influenza vaccination recruits few new T cells, the authors suggested.

This CDR3 is 16 amino acids long. CDR1 SEHNR and CDR2 FQNEAQ come from the germline V gene (reference sequence). The germline V and J ends were trimmed by 2 bases and 9 bases, with 20 bases remaining between them. Each CDR3 protein gets one entry after TCRdb re-called the RT-PCR reads with MiXCR. The repertoire consists of roughly 570,000 distinct CDR3 sequences, with 10% to 15% occurring once and the leading ten covering around 13%. Worth noting for this clonotype: What it binds is unknown.

This sequence joins TRBV7-9 and TRBJ2-1; tentative D call: TRBD2 (6 bases). This specimen was PBMCs from blood, taken more than 35 days after vaccination. The sequence was obtained from a man between 45 and 60 years old who received an inactivated influenza vaccine. CDR3 residues: CASSLFSGRGNVEQFF. The CDR3 DNA is TGTGCCAGCAGCTTATTTTCGGGCCGGGGGAACGTTGAGCAGTTCTTC.